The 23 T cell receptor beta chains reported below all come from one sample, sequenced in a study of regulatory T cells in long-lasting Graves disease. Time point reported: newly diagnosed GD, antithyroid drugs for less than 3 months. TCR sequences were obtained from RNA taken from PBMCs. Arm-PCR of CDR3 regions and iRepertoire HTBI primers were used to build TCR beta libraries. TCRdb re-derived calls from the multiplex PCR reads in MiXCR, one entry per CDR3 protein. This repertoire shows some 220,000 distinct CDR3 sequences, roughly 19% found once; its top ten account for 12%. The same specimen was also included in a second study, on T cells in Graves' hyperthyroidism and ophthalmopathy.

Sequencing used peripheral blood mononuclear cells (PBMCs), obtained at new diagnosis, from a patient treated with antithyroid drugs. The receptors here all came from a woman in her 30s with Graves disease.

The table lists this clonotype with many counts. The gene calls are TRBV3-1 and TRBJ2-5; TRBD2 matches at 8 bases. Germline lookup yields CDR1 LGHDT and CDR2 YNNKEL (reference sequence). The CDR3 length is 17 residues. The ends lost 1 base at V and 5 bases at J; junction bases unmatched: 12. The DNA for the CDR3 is TGTGCCAGCAGCCAAGCCGGGAGGGAGGGCCCGGGCGAGACCCAGTACTTC. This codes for CASSQAGREGPGETQYF.

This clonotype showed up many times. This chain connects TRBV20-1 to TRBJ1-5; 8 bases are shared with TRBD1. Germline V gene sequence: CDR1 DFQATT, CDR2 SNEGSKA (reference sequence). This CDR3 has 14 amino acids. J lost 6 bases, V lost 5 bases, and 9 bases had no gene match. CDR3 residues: CSAEETGVGQPQHF. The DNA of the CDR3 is TGCAGTGCTGAGGAGACAGGGGTAGGTCAGCCCCAGCATTTT.

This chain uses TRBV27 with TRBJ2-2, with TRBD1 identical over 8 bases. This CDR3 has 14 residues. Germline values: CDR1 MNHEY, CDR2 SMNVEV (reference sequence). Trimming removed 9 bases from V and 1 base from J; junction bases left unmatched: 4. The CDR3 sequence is CASTTGVNTGELFF. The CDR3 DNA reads TGTGCCAGTACGACAGGGGTGAACACCGGGGAGCTGTTTTTT.

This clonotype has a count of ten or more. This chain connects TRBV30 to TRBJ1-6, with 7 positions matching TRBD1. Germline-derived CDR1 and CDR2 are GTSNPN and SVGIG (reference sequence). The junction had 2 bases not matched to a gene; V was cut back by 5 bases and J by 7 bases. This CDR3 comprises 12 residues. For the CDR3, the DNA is TGTGCCTGGGACAGGGTGAATTCACCCCTCCACTTT. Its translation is CAWDRVNSPLHF.

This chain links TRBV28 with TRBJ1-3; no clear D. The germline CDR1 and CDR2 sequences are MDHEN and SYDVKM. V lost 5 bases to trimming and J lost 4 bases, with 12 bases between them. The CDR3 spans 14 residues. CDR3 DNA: TGTGCCAGCAGTGACCGATTTGTGGGAAACACCATATATTTT. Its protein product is CASSDRFVGNTIYF.

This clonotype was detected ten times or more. This CDR3 reads CASSLTRSGTAFEQYF. The CDR3 DNA follows: TGTGCCAGCAGTTTAACACGCTCAGGGACGGCTTTCGAGCAGTACTTC. This sequence joins TRBV27 and TRBJ2-7, with D possibly called TRBD1 or TRBD2 (5 bases each). The CDR3 length is 16 residues. Germline V lookup: CDR1 MNHEY, CDR2 SMNVEV (reference sequence). Trimming shortened V by 2 bases and J by 6 bases, and 20 bases separated the two germline ends.

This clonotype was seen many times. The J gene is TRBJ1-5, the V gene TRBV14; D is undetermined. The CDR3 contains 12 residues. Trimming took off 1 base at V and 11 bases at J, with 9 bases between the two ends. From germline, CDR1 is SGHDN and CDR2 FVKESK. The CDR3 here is CASSQAKGSQHF. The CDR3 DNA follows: TGTGCCAGCAGCCAAGCGAAGGGTTCCCAGCATTTT.

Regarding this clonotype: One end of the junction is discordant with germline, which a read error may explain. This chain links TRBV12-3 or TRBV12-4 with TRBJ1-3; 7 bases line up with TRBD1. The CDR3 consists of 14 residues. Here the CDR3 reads CASRRDSSRNTIYF. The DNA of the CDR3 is TGTGCCAGCCGAAGGGACAGCTCTAGAAACACCATATATTTT.

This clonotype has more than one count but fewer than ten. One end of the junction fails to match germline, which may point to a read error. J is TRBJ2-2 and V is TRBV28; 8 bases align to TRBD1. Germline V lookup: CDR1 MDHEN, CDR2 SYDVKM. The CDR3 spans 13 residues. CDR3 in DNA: TGTGCCACCCCAGGGGGCCGCACCGGGGGGCTGTTTTTT. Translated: CATPGGRTGGLFF.

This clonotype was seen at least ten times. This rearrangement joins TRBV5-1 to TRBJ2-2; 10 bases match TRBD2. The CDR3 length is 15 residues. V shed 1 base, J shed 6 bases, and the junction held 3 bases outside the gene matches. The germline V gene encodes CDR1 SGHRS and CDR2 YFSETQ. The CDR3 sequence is CASSLTSGAAGELFF. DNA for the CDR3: TGCGCCAGCAGCTTGACTAGCGGGGCCGCCGGGGAGCTGTTTTTT.

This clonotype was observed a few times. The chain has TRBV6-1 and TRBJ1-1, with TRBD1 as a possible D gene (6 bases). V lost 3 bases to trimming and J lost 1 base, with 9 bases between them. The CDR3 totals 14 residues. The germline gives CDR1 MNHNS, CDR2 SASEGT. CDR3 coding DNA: TGTGCCAGCAGTGATTGGACAGAGAACACTGAAGCTTTCTTT. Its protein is CASSDWTENTEAFF.

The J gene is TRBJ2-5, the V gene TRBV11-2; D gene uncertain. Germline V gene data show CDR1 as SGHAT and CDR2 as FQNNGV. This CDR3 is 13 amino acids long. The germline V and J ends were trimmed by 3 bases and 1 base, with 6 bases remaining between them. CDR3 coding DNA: TGTGCCAGCAGCTTTAATATCCAAGAGACCCAGTACTTC. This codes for CASSFNIQETQYF.

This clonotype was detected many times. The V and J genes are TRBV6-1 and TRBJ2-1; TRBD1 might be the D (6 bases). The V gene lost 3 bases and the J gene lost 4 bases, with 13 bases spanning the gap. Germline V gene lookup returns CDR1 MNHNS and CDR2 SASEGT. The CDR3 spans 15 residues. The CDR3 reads CASSDTAGAYNEQFF. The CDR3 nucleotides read TGTGCCAGCAGTGATACGGCAGGGGCGTACAATGAGCAGTTCTTC.

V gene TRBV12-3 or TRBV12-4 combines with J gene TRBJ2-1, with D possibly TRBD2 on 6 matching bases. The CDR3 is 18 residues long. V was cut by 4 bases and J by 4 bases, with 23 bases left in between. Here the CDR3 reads CASSSPRGKSGAYNEQFF. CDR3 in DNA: TGTGCCAGCAGTTCCCCCCGGGGGAAAAGCGGAGCTTACAATGAGCAGTTCTTC.

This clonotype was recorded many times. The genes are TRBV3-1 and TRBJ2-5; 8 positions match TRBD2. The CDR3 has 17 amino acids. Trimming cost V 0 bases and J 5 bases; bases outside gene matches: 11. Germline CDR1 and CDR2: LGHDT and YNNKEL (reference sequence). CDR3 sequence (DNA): TGTGCCAGCAGCCAAGAGTTCAGGGCGGGAGGCGGGGAGACCCAGTACTTC. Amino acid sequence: CASSQEFRAGGGETQYF.

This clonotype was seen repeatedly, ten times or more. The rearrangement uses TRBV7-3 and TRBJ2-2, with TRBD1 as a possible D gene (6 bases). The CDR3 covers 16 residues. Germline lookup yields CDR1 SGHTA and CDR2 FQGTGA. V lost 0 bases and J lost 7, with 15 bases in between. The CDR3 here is CASSLTGATGFGELFF. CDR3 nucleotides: TGTGCCAGCAGCTTAACCGGGGCGACAGGTTTCGGGGAGCTGTTTTTT.

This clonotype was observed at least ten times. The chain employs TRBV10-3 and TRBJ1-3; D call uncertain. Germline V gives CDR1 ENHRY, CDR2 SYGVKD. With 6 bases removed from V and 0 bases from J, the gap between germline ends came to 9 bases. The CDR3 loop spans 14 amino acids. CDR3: CAIRGTLSGNTIYF. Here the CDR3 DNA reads TGTGCCATCAGGGGAACCCTCTCTGGAAACACCATATATTTT.

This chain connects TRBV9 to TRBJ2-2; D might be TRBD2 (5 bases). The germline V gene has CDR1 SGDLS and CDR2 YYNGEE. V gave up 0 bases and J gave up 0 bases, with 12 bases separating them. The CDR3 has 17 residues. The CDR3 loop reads CASSVDPRGSNTGELFF. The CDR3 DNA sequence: TGTGCCAGCAGCGTAGATCCCCGGGGATCGAACACCGGGGAGCTGTTTTTT.

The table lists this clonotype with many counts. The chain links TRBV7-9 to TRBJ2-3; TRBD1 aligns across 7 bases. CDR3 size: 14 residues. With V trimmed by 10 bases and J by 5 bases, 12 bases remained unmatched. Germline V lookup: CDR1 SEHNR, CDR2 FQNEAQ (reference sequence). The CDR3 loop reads CANSLGGQKDTQYF. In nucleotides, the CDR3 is TGTGCCAACAGTTTAGGGGGCCAAAAAGATACGCAGTATTTT.

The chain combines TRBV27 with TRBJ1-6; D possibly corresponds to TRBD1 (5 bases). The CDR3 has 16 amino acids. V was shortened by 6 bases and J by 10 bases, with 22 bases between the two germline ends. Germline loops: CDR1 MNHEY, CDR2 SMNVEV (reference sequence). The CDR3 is CASSPDPGRQESPLHF. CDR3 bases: TGTGCCAGCAGCCCCGATCCGGGACGACAAGAATCACCCCTCCACTTT.

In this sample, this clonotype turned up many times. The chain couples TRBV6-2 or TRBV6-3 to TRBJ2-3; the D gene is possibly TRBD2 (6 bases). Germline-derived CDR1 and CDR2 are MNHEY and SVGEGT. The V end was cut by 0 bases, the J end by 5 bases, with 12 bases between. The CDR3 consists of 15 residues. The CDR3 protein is CASSYSGTGGDTQYF. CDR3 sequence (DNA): TGTGCCAGCAGTTACTCCGGGACTGGCGGAGATACGCAGTATTTT.

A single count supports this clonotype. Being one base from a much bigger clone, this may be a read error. DNA of the CDR3: TGTGCCAGCAGTGAATGGGTCCGTAGGAATAATTCACCCCTCCACTTT. Encoded protein: CASSEWVRRNNSPLHF. The chain carries TRBV6-4 and TRBJ1-6, with D uncertain. This CDR3 region has 16 residues. V gave up 3 bases and J gave up 5 bases, with 14 bases separating them. Germline-derived CDR1 and CDR2 are MRHNA and SNTAGT.

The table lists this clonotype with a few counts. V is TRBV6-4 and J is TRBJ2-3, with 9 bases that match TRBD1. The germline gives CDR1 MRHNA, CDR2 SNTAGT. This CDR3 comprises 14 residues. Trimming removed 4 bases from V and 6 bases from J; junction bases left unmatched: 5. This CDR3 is CASSGLTGGDTQYF. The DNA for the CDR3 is TGTGCCAGCAGTGGATTGACAGGGGGGGATACGCAGTATTTT.